These T cell receptor beta chains were read from a single sample in a study of spatial heterogeneity in lung cancer. Each CDR3 protein gets one entry after TCRdb re-called the 5' RACE reads with MiXCR. The sample has tens of thousands of distinct CDR3 sequences; roughly 5.7% are singletons. Sample: PBMCs, taken at follow-up. The receptors stem from a female donor with early-stage non-small cell lung cancer. The conserved cysteine and the conserved F or W are not part of the CDR3 here.

TRBJ1-5	TRBV6-2/TRBV6-3	ASSPWDRVNQPQH
TRBJ2-5	TRBV28	ASSNQDTSGTQETQY
TRBJ2-1	TRBV7-8	ASSPPGQGRF
TRBJ2-7	TRBV20-1	SARDPTLYEQY
TRBJ2-1	TRBV6-2/TRBV6-3	ASSLASGRINEQF
TRBJ2-7	TRBV5-1	ASSSSGGTYEQY
TRBJ2-7	TRBV6-5	ASRGTSGAYEQY
TRBJ1-5	TRBV2	ASSNRVSNQPQH
TRBJ2-7	TRBV20-1	SARWGLGNEQY
TRBJ1-1	TRBV18	ASSPTPGVTEAF
TRBJ2-7	TRBV4-3	ASSQEASGAYEQY
TRBJ2-5	TRBV7-2	ASSPRLAETQY
TRBJ2-3	TRBV6-5	ASGRTDTQY
TRBJ2-5	TRBV29-1	SVIPGEETQY
TRBJ2-2	TRBV11-2	ASSLFGLAGFTGELF
TRBJ2-7	TRBV7-9	ASSLTVLGYEQY
TRBJ2-2	TRBV5-5	ASSLLSGNTGELF
TRBJ2-1	TRBV6-2/TRBV6-3	ASSYSAGAGEQF
TRBJ2-1	TRBV12-3/TRBV12-4	ASNRQDEQF
TRBJ1-3	TRBV6-5	ASSSTVSGNTIY
TRBJ2-1	TRBV7-2	ASSSDRGSYNEQF
TRBJ2-7	TRBV18	ASSPGGTGGAGEQY
TRBJ2-7	TRBV4-3	ASSQDPTGSLSYEQY
TRBJ2-7	TRBV29-1	SVDRGRAYEQY
TRBJ1-1	TRBV29-1	SVGTGMGAF